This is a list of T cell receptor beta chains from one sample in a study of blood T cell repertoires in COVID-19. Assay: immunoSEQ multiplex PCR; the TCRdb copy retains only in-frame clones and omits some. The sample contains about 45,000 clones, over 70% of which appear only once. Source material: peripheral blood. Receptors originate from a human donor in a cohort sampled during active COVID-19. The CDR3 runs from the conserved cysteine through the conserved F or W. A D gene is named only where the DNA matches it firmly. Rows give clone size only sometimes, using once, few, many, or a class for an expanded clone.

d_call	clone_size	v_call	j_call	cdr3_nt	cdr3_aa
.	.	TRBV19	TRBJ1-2	TGTGCCAGTAGTCCAGACAGCAGGAACTATGGCTACACCTTC	CASSPDSRNYGYTF
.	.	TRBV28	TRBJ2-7	TGTGCCAGCAGCCTACCCCGCCGAGACTTGGCCTACGAGCAGTACTTC	CASSLPRRDLAYEQYF
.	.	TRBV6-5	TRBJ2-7	TGTGCCAGCAGTTACGCGGCGGGACTCTACGAGCAGTACTTC	CASSYAAGLYEQYF
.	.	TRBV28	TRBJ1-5	TGTGCCAGCAGTCCCTCCCCTGAGTATCAGCCCCAGCATTTT	CASSPSPEYQPQHF
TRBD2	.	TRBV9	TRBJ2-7	TGTGCCAGCAGCATGACTAGCGGGAACTCCGAGCAGTACTTC	CASSMTSGNSEQYF
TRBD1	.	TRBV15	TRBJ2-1	TGTGCCACCAGCAGGGACAGGGGGCTCTACAATGAGCAGTTCTTC	CATSRDRGLYNEQFF
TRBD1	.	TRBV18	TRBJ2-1	TGTGCCAGCTCACCGGGACAGTCCTACAATGAGCAGTTCTTC	CASSPGQSYNEQFF
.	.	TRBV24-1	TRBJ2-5	TGTGCCACCAGTGATCCCCTGGGGGGAGAGACCCAGTACTTC	CATSDPLGGETQYF
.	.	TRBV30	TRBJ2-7	TGTGCCTGGAGTGGATACAGGGTAACCTACGAGCAGTACTTC	CAWSGYRVTYEQYF
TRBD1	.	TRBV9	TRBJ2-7	TGTGCCAGCAGTCAGCGGGACAGGGAAGACGAGCAGTACTTC	CASSQRDREDEQYF
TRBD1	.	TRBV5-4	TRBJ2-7	TGTGCCAGCAGCCGTCAGGGGGTATCCTACGAGCAGTACTTC	CASSRQGVSYEQYF
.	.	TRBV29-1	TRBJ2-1	TGCAGCGTTGGGGAGCCCTACAATGAGCAGTTCTTC	CSVGEPYNEQFF
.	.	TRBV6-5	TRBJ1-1	TGTGCCAGCAGGCCACGGGGGACCACTGAAGCTTTCTTT	CASRPRGTTEAFF
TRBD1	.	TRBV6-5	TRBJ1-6	TGTGCCAGCAGACCACAGGGGGCGAATTCACCCCTCCACTTT	CASRPQGANSPLHF
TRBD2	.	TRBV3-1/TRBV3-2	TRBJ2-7	TGTGCCAGCAGCCGCAGACCGGGACTAGCGGACTCCTACGAGCAGTACTTC	CASSRRPGLADSYEQYF
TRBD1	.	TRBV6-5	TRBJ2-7	TGTGCCAGCAAAGGCAGGGGGCACGAGCAGTACTTC	CASKGRGHEQYF
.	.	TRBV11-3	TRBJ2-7	TGTGCCAGCAGCTCTCCCAGGAACTACGAGCAGTACTTC	CASSSPRNYEQYF
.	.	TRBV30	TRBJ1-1	TGTGCCTGGAGTGCCGACAGGCTTCCTGAAGCTTTCTTT	CAWSADRLPEAFF
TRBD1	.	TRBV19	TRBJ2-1	TGTGCCAGTAGTTCCCCGGGACAGGGGAATGAGCAGTTCTTC	CASSSPGQGNEQFF
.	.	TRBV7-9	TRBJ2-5	TGTGCCAGCTTAAGGGGGGGAGAGACCCAGTACTTC	CASLRGGETQYF
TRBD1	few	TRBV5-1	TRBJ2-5	TGCGCCAGCAGCTTGGCGGGGACAGGGGAAGGGCAAGAGACCCAGTACTTC	CASSLAGTGEGQETQYF
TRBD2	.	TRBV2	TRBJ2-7	TGTGCCAGCAGTGCACTAGCGGGAAGACTCTACGAGCAGTACTTC	CASSALAGRLYEQYF
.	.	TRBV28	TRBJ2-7	TGTGCCAGCAGTCCCCCCCCCACCTACGAGCAGTACTTC	CASSPPPTYEQYF
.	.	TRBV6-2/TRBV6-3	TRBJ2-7	TGTGCCAGCAGCCTCAGCTCCTACGAGCAGTACTTC	CASSLSSYEQYF
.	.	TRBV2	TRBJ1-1	TGTGCCAGCAGGGGGACACAAGTGAACACTGAAGCTTTCTTT	CASRGTQVNTEAFF
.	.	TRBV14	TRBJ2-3	TGTGCCAGCAGCCCCGAGGTCCAGACAGATACGCAGTATTTT	CASSPEVQTDTQYF
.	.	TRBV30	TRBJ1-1	TGTGCCTGGGTCCGGACGCAAGGGGACACTGAAGCTTTCTTT	CAWVRTQGDTEAFF
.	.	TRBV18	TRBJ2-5	TGTGCCAGCTCACCAGACAGAGAAGAGACCCAGTACTTC	CASSPDREETQYF
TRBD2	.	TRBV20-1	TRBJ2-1	TGCAGTGCGGGGGGGATGGATGAGCAGTTCTTC	CSAGGMDEQFF
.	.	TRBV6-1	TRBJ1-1	TGTGCCAGCAGTGAAGCTCCAGGGTACACTGAAGCTTTCTTT	CASSEAPGYTEAFF
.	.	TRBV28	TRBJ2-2	TGTGCGTCGCGGCGGCCGGGCACCGGGGAGCTGTTTTTT	CASRRPGTGELFF
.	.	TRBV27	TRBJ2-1	TGTGCCAGCAGTTTATCGCAGGGGAATGAGCAGTTCTTC	CASSLSQGNEQFF
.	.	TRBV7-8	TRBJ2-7	TGTGCCAGCAGCCTTCGTAGTGGGCACGAGCAGTACTTC	CASSLRSGHEQYF
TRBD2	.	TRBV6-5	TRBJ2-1	TGTGCCAGCAGTTCCGGGACTAGCGGGAGAAATGAGCAGTTCTTC	CASSSGTSGRNEQFF
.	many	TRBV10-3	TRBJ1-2	TGTGCCATCAGTGACAGGGGCGGAAACTATGGCTACACCTTC	CAISDRGGNYGYTF
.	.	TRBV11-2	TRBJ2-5	TGTGCCAGCAGCCCTCGTAGGGGGGAGACCCAGTACTTC	CASSPRRGETQYF
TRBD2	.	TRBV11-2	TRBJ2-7	TGTGCCAGCAGCTCCTACCGTAGCGGGAGGGGTGCGTACGAGCAGTACTTC	CASSSYRSGRGAYEQYF
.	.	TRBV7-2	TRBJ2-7	TGTGCCAGCGGAGTTTCCTACGAGCAGTACTTC	CASGVSYEQYF
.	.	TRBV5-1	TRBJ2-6	TGCGCCAGCAGACTCTCTGGGGCCAACGTCCTGACTTTC	CASRLSGANVLTF
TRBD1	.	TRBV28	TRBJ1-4	TGTGCCAGCAGTCGGACAGGTTATGCAACTAATGAAAAACTGTTTTTT	CASSRTGYATNEKLFF
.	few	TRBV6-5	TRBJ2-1	TGTGCCGTTTCCACCTACAATGAGCAGTTCTTC	CAVSTYNEQFF